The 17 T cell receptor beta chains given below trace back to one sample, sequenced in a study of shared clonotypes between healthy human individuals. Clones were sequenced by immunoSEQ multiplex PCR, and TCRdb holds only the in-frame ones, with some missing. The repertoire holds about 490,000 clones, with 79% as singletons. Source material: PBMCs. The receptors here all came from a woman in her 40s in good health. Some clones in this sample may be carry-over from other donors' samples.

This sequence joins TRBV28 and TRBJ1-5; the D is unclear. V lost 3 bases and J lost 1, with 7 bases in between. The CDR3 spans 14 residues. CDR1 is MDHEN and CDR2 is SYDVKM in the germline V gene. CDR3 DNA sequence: TGTGCCAGCAGTTTTCGAGGAAGCAATCAGCCCCAGCATTTT. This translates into CASSFRGSNQPQHF.

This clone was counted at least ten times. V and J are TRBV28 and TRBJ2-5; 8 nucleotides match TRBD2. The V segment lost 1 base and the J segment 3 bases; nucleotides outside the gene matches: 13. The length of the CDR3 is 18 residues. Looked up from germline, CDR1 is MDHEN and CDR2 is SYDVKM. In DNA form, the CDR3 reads TGTGCCAGCAGTTTATACCCCTCCGGGGTTAGCGGGAAAGAGACCCAGTACTTC. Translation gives CASSLYPSGVSGKETQYF. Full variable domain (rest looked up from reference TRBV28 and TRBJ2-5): DVKVTQSSRYLVKRTGEKVFLECVQDMDHENMFWYRQDPGLGLRLIYFSYDVKMKEKGDIPEGYSVSREKKERFSLILESASTNQTSMYLCASSLYPSGVSGKETQYFGPGTRLLVL.

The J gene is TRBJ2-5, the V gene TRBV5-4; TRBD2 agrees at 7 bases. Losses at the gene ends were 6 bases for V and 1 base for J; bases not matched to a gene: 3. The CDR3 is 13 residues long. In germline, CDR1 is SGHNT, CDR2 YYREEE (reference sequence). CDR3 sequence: CASMERGQETQYF. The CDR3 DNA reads TGTGCCAGCATGGAGCGGGGCCAAGAGACCCAGTACTTC.

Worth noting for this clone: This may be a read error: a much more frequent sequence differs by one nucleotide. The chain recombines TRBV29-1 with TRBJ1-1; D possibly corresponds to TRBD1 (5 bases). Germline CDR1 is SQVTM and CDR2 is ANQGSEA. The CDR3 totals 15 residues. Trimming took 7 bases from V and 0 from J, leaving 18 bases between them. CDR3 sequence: CSAGAGWVMNTEAFF. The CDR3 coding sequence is TGCAGCGCTGGGGCGGGTTGGGTAATGAACACTGAAGCTTTCTTT.

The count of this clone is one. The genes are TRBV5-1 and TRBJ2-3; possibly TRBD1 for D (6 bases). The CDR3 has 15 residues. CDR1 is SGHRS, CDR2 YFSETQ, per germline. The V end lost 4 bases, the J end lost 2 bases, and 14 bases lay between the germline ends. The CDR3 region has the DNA TGCGCCAGCAGCCCAAGGACAGACTCCACAGATACGCAGTATTTT. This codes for CASSPRTDSTDTQYF.

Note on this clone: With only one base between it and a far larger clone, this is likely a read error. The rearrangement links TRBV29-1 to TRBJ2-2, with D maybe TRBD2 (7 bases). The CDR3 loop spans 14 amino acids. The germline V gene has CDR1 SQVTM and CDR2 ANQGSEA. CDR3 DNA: TGCAGCGCTGGGCGGGGAGGGGACACCGGGAAGCTGTTTTTT. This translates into CSAGRGGDTGKLFF.

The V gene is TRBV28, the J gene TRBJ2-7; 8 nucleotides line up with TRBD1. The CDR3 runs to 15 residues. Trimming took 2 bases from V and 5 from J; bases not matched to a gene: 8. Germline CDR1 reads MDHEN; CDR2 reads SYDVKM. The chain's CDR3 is CASSLAGTGGNEQYF. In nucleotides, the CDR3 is TGTGCCAGCAGTTTAGCCGGGACAGGAGGCAACGAGCAGTACTTC.

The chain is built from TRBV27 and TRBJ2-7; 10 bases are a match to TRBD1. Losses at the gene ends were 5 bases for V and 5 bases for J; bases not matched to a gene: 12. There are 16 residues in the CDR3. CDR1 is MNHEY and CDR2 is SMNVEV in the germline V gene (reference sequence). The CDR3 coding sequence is TGTGCCAGCAGTACTTTACCGGGACAGGGGTTCAACGAGCAGTACTTC. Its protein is CASSTLPGQGFNEQYF.

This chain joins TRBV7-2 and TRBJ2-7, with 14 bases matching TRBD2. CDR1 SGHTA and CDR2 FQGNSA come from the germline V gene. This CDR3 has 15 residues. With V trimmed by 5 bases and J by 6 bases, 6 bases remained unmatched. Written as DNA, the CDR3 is TGTGCCAGCAGCCCAGGGACTAGCGGGAGTTTCGAGCAGTACTTC. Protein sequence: CASSPGTSGSFEQYF.

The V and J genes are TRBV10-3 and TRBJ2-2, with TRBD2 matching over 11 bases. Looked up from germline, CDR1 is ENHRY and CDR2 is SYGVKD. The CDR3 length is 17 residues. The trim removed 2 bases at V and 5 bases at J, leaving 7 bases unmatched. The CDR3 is CAISEPTSGSATGELFF. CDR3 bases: TGTGCCATCAGTGAGCCTACTAGCGGGAGTGCTACCGGGGAGCTGTTTTTT.

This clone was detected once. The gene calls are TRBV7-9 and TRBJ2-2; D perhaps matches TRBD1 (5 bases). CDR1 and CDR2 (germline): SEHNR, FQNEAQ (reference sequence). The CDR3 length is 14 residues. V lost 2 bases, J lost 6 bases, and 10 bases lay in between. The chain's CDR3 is CASSLFRVPGELFF. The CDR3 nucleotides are TGTGCCAGCAGCTTATTCAGGGTACCCGGGGAGCTGTTTTTT.

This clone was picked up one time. The CDR3, as DNA: TGCGCCAGCAGCTTGGTCGCGACAGGGAACAATGAGCAGTTCTTC. It yields the protein CASSLVATGNNEQFF. The V and J genes are TRBV5-1 and TRBJ2-1; TRBD1 aligns across 7 bases. The V and J ends lost 0 bases and 5 bases, in that order; junction bases with no gene match: 5. Germline V lookup: CDR1 SGHRS, CDR2 YFSETQ. There are 15 residues in the CDR3.

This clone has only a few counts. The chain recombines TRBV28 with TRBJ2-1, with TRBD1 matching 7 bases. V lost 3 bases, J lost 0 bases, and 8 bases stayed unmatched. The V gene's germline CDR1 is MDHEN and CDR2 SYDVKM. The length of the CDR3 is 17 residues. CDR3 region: CASSFPSGGSSYNEQFF. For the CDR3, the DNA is TGTGCCAGCAGTTTTCCTTCAGGGGGAAGCTCCTACAATGAGCAGTTCTTC.

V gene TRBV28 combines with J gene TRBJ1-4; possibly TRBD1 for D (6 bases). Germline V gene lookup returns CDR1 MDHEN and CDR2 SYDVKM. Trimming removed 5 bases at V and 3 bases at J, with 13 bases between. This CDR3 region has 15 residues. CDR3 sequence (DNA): TGTGCCAGCAGTGCCGCAGGGGTACCTAATGAAAAACTGTTTTTT. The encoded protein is CASSAAGVPNEKLFF.

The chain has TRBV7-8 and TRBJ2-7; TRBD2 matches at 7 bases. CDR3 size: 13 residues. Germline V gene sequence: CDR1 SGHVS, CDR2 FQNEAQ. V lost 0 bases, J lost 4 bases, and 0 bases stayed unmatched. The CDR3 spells CASSLAGGYEQYF. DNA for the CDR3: TGTGCCAGCAGCTTAGCGGGAGGGTACGAGCAGTACTTC.

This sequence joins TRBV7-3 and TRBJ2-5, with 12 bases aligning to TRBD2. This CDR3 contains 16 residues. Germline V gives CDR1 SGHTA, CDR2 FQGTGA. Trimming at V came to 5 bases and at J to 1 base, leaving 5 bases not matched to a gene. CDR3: CASSPTSGRSQETQYF. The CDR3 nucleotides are TGTGCCAGCAGCCCAACTAGCGGGAGGTCCCAAGAGACCCAGTACTTC. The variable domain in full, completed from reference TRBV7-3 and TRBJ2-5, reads GAGVSQTPSNKVTEKGKYVELRCDPISGHTALYWYRQSLGQGPEFLIYFQGTGAADDSGLPNDRFFAVRPEGSVSTLKIQRTERGDSAVYLCASSPTSGRSQETQYFGPGTRLLVL.

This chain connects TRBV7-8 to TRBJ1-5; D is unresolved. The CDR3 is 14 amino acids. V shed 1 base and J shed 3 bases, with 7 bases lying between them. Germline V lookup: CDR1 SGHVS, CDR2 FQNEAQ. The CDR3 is CASSLGRINQPQHF. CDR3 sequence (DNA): TGTGCCAGCAGCTTAGGCCGGATCAATCAGCCCCAGCATTTT.